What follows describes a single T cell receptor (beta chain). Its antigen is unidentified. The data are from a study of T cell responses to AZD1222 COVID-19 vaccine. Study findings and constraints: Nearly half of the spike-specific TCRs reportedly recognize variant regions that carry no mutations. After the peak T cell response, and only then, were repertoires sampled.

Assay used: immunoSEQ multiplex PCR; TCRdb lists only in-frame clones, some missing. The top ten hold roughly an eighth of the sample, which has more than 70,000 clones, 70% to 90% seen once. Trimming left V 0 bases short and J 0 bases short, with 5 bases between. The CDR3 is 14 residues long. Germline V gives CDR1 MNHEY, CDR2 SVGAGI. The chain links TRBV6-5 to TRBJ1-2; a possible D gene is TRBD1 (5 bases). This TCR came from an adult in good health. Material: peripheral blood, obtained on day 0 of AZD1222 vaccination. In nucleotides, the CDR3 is TGTGCCAGCAGTTACTCAGGGGCTAACTATGGCTACACCTTC. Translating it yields CASSYSGANYGYTF.